This T cell receptor beta chain appears in the sequencing data of a study of blood T cell repertoires in COVID-19. Across the whole study: PBMCs, B-cell-depleted T cells, or T cells were the source of the cDNA or gDNA that made up the material.

The protocol was immunoSEQ multiplex PCR, while the TCRdb copy is restricted to in-frame clones and leaves out a portion. In the table there are some 200,000 clones, 94% of which are singletons. The TCR was taken from a man aged 25-45 years with COVID-19, enrolled during active disease. What was sequenced was peripheral blood.

In nucleotides, the CDR3 is TGTGCCAGCAGTGTCTCGATAGGTGGGGAGGGACAGGGCACTACCGAGTACTTC. It translates to CASSVSIGGEGQGTTEYF. The chain recombines TRBV28 with TRBJ2-7; 9 bases are shared with TRBD1. The J segment lost 11 bases and the V segment lost 5 bases, leaving 25 bases of the junction unmatched. The germline CDR1 and CDR2 sequences are MDHEN and SYDVKM. The CDR3 length is 18 residues.